This TCR beta chain was captured by sequencing in a study of human T cells and chemical hapten exposure. Study-wide results and limits: Significantly more large CDR3 similarity clusters were formed by expanded TCRs than by controls.

The sample's time point: patch test 1, 2 weeks after DPC sensitization. As for treatment: therapeutic diphenylcyclopropenone sensitization with weekly scalp DPC. TCRdb passed the RACE reads through MiXCR, listing each CDR3 protein once. The table lists nearly 350,000 distinct CDR3 sequences, under 9% of them singletons. This clonotype was observed a few times. Its antigen is as yet unknown. Here the sequenced sample was whole blood, taken in connection with sensitization to the hapten diphenylcyclopropenone (DPC). This receptor was obtained from a woman aged 18-30 years with alopecia areata. Some clones in this sample may be carry-over from other donors' samples.

In DNA, the CDR3 is TGTGCCAGCAGCTTGCGCGGGGGGAGCTCCTACGAGCAGTACTTC. Its protein is CASSLRGGSSYEQYF. The chain recombines TRBV7-2 with TRBJ2-7; 8 bases are shared with TRBD2. V lost 3 bases to trimming and J lost 0 bases; unmatched junction nucleotides: 4. The germline V gene encodes CDR1 SGHTA and CDR2 FQGNSA. The CDR3 sequence is 15 residues long.